This T cell receptor beta chain originates from a study of molecular identifiers for immune sequencing clone quantification. TCRdb reanalysed the PCR reads using MiXCR and keeps one entry per CDR3 protein. The repertoire holds tens of thousands of distinct CDR3 sequences, 15% to 20% seen once, with approximately 1.5% in the top ten. Naive CD8 T cell sorting was performed on the CD8+CD4-CCR7+CD45RA+ phenotype. This CDR3 is 16 amino acids long. The V end lost 6 bases, the J end lost 2 bases, and 20 bases lay between the germline ends. Per the germline V gene, CDR1 is DFQATT and CDR2 is SNEGSKA (reference sequence).

The chain combines TRBV20-1 with TRBJ2-1, with D uncertain. This sequence originates from a human donor in good health. Some libraries in this study had Jurkat cell RNA spiked in. The specimen was naive CD8+ T cells from blood, with Jurkat cell RNA spiked in. Subset indicated: FACS-sorted CD8+CD4-CCR7+CD45RA+ naive T cells. The CDR3 DNA sequence: TGCAGTGCCCGACTTAAAGCGTTCTCTGCCTACAATGAGCAGTTCTTC. It codes for CSARLKAFSAYNEQFF.